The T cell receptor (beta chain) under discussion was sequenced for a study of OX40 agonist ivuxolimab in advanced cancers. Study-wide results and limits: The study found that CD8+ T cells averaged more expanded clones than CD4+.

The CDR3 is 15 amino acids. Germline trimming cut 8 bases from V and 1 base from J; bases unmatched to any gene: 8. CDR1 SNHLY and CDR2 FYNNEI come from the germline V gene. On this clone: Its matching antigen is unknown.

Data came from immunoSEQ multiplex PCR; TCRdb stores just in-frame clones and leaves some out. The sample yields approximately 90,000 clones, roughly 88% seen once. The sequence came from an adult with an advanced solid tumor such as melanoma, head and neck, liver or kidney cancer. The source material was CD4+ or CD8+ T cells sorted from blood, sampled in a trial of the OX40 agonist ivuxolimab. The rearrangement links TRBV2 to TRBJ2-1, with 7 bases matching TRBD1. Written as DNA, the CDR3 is TGTGCCAGCCCCCGTTTGGGACAGTCCTACAATGAGCAGTTCTTC. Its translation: CASPRLGQSYNEQFF.